Presented here are 27 T cell receptor beta chains from one specimen sequenced in a study of blood T cell repertoires in COVID-19. Only in-frame clones appear in the TCRdb table, and some are missing; sequencing was by immunoSEQ multiplex PCR. The repertoire includes 130,000 or so clones, 87% of them detected once, and about 2.5% sits in the top ten. The sample was peripheral blood. These receptors were obtained from a middle-aged man with active COVID-19.

The rearrangement links TRBV18 to TRBJ2-2; tentatively, D is TRBD1 (5 bases). This CDR3 comprises 14 residues. Trimming cost V 2 bases and J 5 bases, with 9 bases left between them. Germline loops: CDR1 KGHSH, CDR2 LQKENI. CDR3 coding DNA: TGTGCCAGCTCACCAAAGGGGATAACCGGGGAGCTGTTTTTT. It specifies CASSPKGITGELFF.

The gene calls are TRBV19 and TRBJ2-7; D is undetermined. V was cut by 4 bases and J by 3 bases, with 13 bases left in between. CDR3 length: 14 residues. Germline CDR1 reads LNHDA; CDR2 reads SQIVND (reference sequence). The CDR3 here is CASSKARGLYEQYF. The CDR3 nucleotides are TGTGCCAGTAGTAAGGCGAGAGGCCTCTACGAGCAGTACTTC.

This chain joins TRBV5-1 and TRBJ2-1, with 12 bases matching TRBD2. Germline CDR1 SGHRS, CDR2 YFSETQ. The J segment lost 6 bases and the V segment lost 3 bases, leaving 4 bases of the junction unmatched. This CDR3 has 15 amino acids. CDR3 sequence (DNA): TGCGCCAGCAGCTCCACTAGCGGGGGGCCCAATGAGCAGTTCTTC. Translation gives CASSSTSGGPNEQFF. Looking up the rest from reference TRBV5-1 and TRBJ2-1 gives the full variable domain: KAGVTQTPRYLIKTRGQQVTLSCSPISGHRSVSWYQQTPGQGLQFLFEYFSETQRNKGNFPGRFSGRQFSNSRSEMNVSTLELGDSALYLCASSSTSGGPNEQFFGPGTRLTVL.

The chain employs TRBV4-3 and TRBJ2-6; D not resolved. Germline V gene lookup returns CDR1 LGHNA and CDR2 YSLEER. V gave up 0 bases and J gave up 0 bases, with 12 bases separating them. The CDR3 covers 18 residues. The CDR3: CASSQESWRASGANVLTF. CDR3 coding DNA: TGCGCCAGCAGCCAAGAGTCTTGGAGAGCCTCTGGGGCCAACGTCCTGACTTTC.

This clone was seen just once. The chain uses TRBV10-3 and TRBJ1-4; the match to TRBD1 covers 7 bases. Germline lookup yields CDR1 ENHRY and CDR2 SYGVKD. CDR3 length: 14 residues. V shed 6 bases, J shed 4 bases, and the junction held 5 bases outside the gene matches. CDR3 region: CAIRDGTVNEKLFF. DNA for the CDR3: TGTGCCATCAGGGACGGGACAGTTAATGAAAAACTGTTTTTT.

The chain recombines TRBV5-8 with TRBJ2-2, with D perhaps TRBD1 (6 bases). CDR3 size: 16 residues. Looked up from germline, CDR1 is SGHTS and CDR2 is YDEGEE. Trimming cost V 5 bases and J 6 bases, with 20 bases left between them. The DNA for the CDR3 is TGTGCCAGCAGTCCCGGGACATCGACCCCCCCCGGGGAGCTGTTTTTT. It is translated as CASSPGTSTPPGELFF.

DNA of the CDR3: TGCGCCAGCAGCCAGGGCAGGGGCAACACCGGGGAGCTGTTTTTT. This codes for CASSQGRGNTGELFF. The rearrangement links TRBV4-1 to TRBJ2-2; perhaps TRBD1 as D (6 bases). V lost 3 bases and J lost 2, with 10 bases in between. In germline, CDR1 is MGHRA, CDR2 YSYEKL. This CDR3 is 15 amino acids long.

The chain links TRBV11-2 to TRBJ2-5, with 7 positions matching TRBD2. The CDR3 contains 14 residues. Trimming removed 1 base from V and 4 bases from J; junction bases left unmatched: 3. Germline V CDR1 and CDR2: SGHAT, FQNNGV. The CDR3 here is CASSLGGRGETQYF. In nucleotides, the CDR3 is TGTGCCAGCAGCTTAGGCGGGAGAGGAGAGACCCAGTACTTC.

The chain uses TRBV10-3 and TRBJ2-6; 7 positions match TRBD2. Trimming cost V 11 bases and J 2 bases; bases outside gene matches: 9. Germline-derived CDR1 and CDR2 are ENHRY and SYGVKD. This CDR3 has 15 amino acids. The CDR3, as DNA: TGTGCCGCCAGTCCTGCGGGAGCTGGGGCCAACGTCCTGACTTTC. Translation gives CAASPAGAGANVLTF.

This clone was found once. V and J are TRBV5-1 and TRBJ2-2; no reliable D call. V was clipped by 0 bases and J by 1 base, with 7 bases between them. The CDR3 runs 15 residues. Looked up from germline, CDR1 is SGHRS and CDR2 is YFSETQ. The CDR3 nucleotides are TGCGCCAGCAGCTTGGCCGAGGTGAACACCGGGGAGCTGTTTTTT. This gives the protein CASSLAEVNTGELFF.

The chain recombines TRBV7-2 with TRBJ1-2; 10 bases are a match to TRBD1. The junction had 13 bases not matched to a gene; V was cut back by 5 bases and J by 7 bases. The CDR3 has 16 amino acids. The V gene's germline CDR1 is SGHTA and CDR2 FQGNSA. The CDR3 spells CASSPTPGTGAGGYTF. CDR3 coding DNA: TGTGCCAGCAGCCCGACACCTGGGACAGGGGCAGGTGGCTACACCTTC.

The chain joins TRBV7-9 to TRBJ1-1; maybe TRBD1 (6 bases). The V end was cut by 5 bases, the J end by 1 base, with 11 bases between. The CDR3 sequence is 14 residues long. Germline CDR1 SEHNR, CDR2 FQNEAQ (reference sequence). CDR3 amino acids: CASSPGHPNTEAFF. The DNA of the CDR3 is TGTGCCAGCAGCCCGGGACACCCGAACACTGAAGCTTTCTTT.

The rearrangement links TRBV6-5 to TRBJ1-5; 9 positions match TRBD1. Trimming took 8 bases from V and 5 from J; bases not matched to a gene: 7. The CDR3 is made up of 14 amino acids. In germline, CDR1 is MNHEY, CDR2 SVGAGI. The chain's CDR3 is CASLSGTGYQPQHF. The CDR3 bases are TGTGCCAGCTTATCTGGGACAGGGTATCAGCCCCAGCATTTT.

CDR3 DNA: TGTGCCAGCCACGGGACTCCCGGCTCCTACAATGAGCAGTTCTTC. It translates to CASHGTPGSYNEQFF. The chain combines TRBV2 with TRBJ2-1; possible D gene TRBD2, 6 bases. Germline-derived CDR1 and CDR2 are SNHLY and FYNNEI. Deletions cut 8 bases from V and 0 bases from J, with 14 bases between. This CDR3 has 15 amino acids.

This clone was detected once. V is TRBV3-1 (or the pseudogene TRBV3-2) and J is TRBJ2-2; 8 nucleotides line up with TRBD2. Trimming took 3 bases from V and 4 from J; bases not matched to a gene: 16. In germline, CDR1 is LGHDT, CDR2 YNNKEL (reference sequence). This CDR3 has 19 residues. CDR3 in amino acids: CASSHPLGRGASGTGELFF. CDR3 in DNA: TGTGCCAGCAGCCATCCGTTGGGGCGGGGGGCCTCGGGCACCGGGGAGCTGTTTTTT.

The chain recombines TRBV19 with TRBJ2-6; D not resolved. V was pared by 4 bases and J by 0 bases, with 10 bases between. The CDR3 loop spans 16 amino acids. Looked up from germline, CDR1 is LNHDA and CDR2 is SQIVND (reference sequence). The CDR3 nucleotides are TGTGCCAGTAGTAAACAGACGGTCTCTGGGGCCAACGTCCTGACTTTC. Translating gives CASSKQTVSGANVLTF.

The rearrangement joins TRBV11-2 to TRBJ2-3; 7 bases align to TRBD1. Germline assignment: CDR1 SGHAT and CDR2 FQNNGV. This CDR3 comprises 14 residues. The V segment lost 4 bases and the J segment 2 bases; nucleotides outside the gene matches: 3. The CDR3 region has the DNA TGTGCCAGCAGCTCGACAGGGCCCACAGATACGCAGTATTTT. Protein product: CASSSTGPTDTQYF. Variable domain in full (rest from reference TRBV11-2 and TRBJ2-3): EAGVAQSPRYKIIEKRQSVAFWCNPISGHATLYWYQQILGQGPKLLIQFQNNGVVDDSQLPKDRFSAERLKGVDSTLKIQPAKLEDSAVYLCASSSTGPTDTQYFGPGTRLTVL.

The chain recombines TRBV4-1 with TRBJ2-1; 10 bases match TRBD2. After removal of 3 bases from V and 4 bases from J, the junction contained 3 bases not matched to a gene. CDR1 MGHRA and CDR2 YSYEKL come from the germline V gene. The CDR3 loop spans 15 amino acids. The CDR3 here is CASSHGSGGYNEQFF. The CDR3 DNA reads TGCGCCAGCAGCCACGGTAGCGGGGGGTACAATGAGCAGTTCTTC.

This rearrangement joins TRBV7-8 to TRBJ2-7, with 9 bases aligning to TRBD1. Per the germline V gene, CDR1 is SGHVS and CDR2 is FQNEAQ. V dropped 5 bases and J dropped 4; count of bases not matched to a gene: 12. The CDR3 spans 16 residues. As DNA, the CDR3 is TGTGCCAGCAGCATGAACGCCGGGACAGGGTTTTACGAGCAGTACTTC. Amino acids: CASSMNAGTGFYEQYF.

V gene TRBV4-1 combines with J gene TRBJ1-2; D ambiguous. CDR1 MGHRA and CDR2 YSYEKL come from the germline V gene. V dropped 1 base and J dropped 5 bases, with 14 bases sitting between them. This CDR3 comprises 15 residues. The CDR3 loop reads CASSQVHTFQYGYTF. The DNA of the CDR3 is TGCGCCAGCAGCCAAGTTCACACCTTTCAATATGGCTACACCTTC.

This sequence joins TRBV19 and TRBJ1-1; D might be TRBD1 (6 bases). CDR1 is LNHDA and CDR2 is SQIVND in the germline V gene (reference sequence). The CDR3 extends over 16 amino acids. Trimming took off 7 bases at V and 4 bases at J, with 22 bases between the two ends. CDR3 nucleotide sequence: TGTGCCAGTATCTACGGTTCAGGGGTCCGGGTCACTGAAGCTTTCTTT. Translated, it gives CASIYGSGVRVTEAFF. The full variable domain, with the rest looked up from reference TRBV19 and TRBJ1-1, is DGGITQSPKYLFRKEGQNVTLSCEQNLNHDAMYWYRQDPGQGLRLIYYSQIVNDFQKGDIAEGYSVSREKKESFPLTVTSAQKNPTAFYLCASIYGSGVRVTEAFFGQGTRLTVV.

Here the CDR3 DNA reads TGTGCCAGCAGCCAAGATTGGGGGGGCAGGGAGACCCAGTACTTC. Translating gives CASSQDWGGRETQYF. The chain joins TRBV3-1 (or the pseudogene TRBV3-2) to TRBJ2-5, with a tentative D call TRBD2 (7 bases). The CDR3 extends over 15 amino acids. The germline CDR1 and CDR2 sequences are LGHDT and YNNKEL (reference sequence). V gave up 0 bases and J gave up 5 bases, with 13 bases separating them.

The rearrangement uses TRBV6-5 and TRBJ2-1; TRBD1 aligns across 8 bases. The J segment lost 4 bases and the V segment lost 2 bases, leaving 4 bases of the junction unmatched. The CDR3 consists of 15 residues. Germline V lookup: CDR1 MNHEY, CDR2 SVGAGI. The CDR3 DNA follows: TGTGCCAGCAGTTACGAACAGGGGGGATACAATGAGCAGTTCTTC. Amino acid sequence: CASSYEQGGYNEQFF.

The rearrangement uses TRBV12-3 or TRBV12-4 and TRBJ1-2; D is ambiguous. V lost 6 bases and J 8 bases, leaving 13 bases between the germline ends. This CDR3 comprises 12 residues. CDR3 residues: CASSPGIWGYTF. In DNA, the CDR3 is TGTGCCAGCAGCCCGGGGATCTGGGGCTACACCTTC.

This rearrangement joins TRBV7-6 to TRBJ2-5, with TRBD1 matching over 11 bases. J was trimmed by 4 bases and V by 6 bases; bases with no gene match: 1. This CDR3 has 13 residues. Germline loops: CDR1 SGHVS, CDR2 FNYEAQ. The CDR3 loop is CASRDRGLETQYF. The CDR3 nucleotides are TGTGCCAGCAGGGACAGGGGGCTAGAGACCCAGTACTTC.

This chain uses TRBV4-2 with TRBJ1-5, with D perhaps TRBD1 (6 bases). The V gene's germline CDR1 is LGHNA and CDR2 YNFKEQ. Trimming took 0 bases from V and 3 from J, leaving 12 bases between them. The CDR3 has 16 residues. CDR3 amino acids: CASSQDGQSLNQPQHF. CDR3 DNA: TGTGCCAGCAGCCAAGATGGACAGTCCCTCAATCAGCCCCAGCATTTT.

The rearrangement joins TRBV20-1 to TRBJ1-4; 7 bases agree with TRBD1. This CDR3 is built from 18 residues. From germline, CDR1 is DFQATT and CDR2 SNEGSKA (reference sequence). The trim removed 3 bases at V and 0 bases at J, leaving 13 bases unmatched. This chain's CDR3 is CSASPSHRGPATNEKLFF. In DNA form, the CDR3 reads TGCAGTGCTAGTCCTTCGCACAGGGGTCCTGCAACTAATGAAAAACTGTTTTTT.